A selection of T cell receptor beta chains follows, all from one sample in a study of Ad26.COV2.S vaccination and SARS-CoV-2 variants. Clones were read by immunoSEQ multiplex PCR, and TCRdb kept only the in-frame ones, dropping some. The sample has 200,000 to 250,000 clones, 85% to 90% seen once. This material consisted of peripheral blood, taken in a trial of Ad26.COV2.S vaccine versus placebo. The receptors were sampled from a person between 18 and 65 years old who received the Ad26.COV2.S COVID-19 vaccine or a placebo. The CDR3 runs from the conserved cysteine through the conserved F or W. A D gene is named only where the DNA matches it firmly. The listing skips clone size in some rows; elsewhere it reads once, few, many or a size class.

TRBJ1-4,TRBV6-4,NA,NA,CASSATSANEKLFF,TGTGCCAGCAGTGCCACGAGCGCAAATGAAAAACTGTTTTTT
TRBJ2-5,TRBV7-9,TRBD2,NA,CASSLAAPGLAEETQYF,TGTGCCAGCAGCTTAGCTGCCCCGGGACTAGCGGAAGAGACCCAGTACTTC
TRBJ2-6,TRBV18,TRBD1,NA,CASSTTGGWVSGANVLTF,TGTGCCAGCTCGACGACAGGGGGATGGGTTTCTGGGGCCAACGTCCTGACTTTC
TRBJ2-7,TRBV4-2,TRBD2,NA,CASRTGTSGPYEQYF,TGTGCCAGCAGGACCGGGACTAGCGGTCCCTACGAGCAGTACTTC
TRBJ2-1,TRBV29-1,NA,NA,CSVETWGEQFF,TGCAGCGTTGAAACGTGGGGCGAGCAGTTCTTC
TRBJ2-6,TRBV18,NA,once,CASPGTGLQEGANVLTF,TGTGCCAGCCCAGGGACCGGGCTACAGGAGGGGGCCAACGTCCTGACTTTC
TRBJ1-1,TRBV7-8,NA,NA,CASSLAWGRGAFF,TGTGCCAGCAGCTTAGCGTGGGGGCGCGGGGCTTTCTTT
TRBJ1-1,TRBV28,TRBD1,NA,CASIAGGFAEAFF,TGTGCCAGCATAGCAGGGGGCTTCGCTGAAGCTTTCTTT
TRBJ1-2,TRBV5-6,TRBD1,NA,CASSFGQGDYGYTF,TGTGCCAGCAGCTTCGGGCAGGGGGACTATGGCTACACCTTC
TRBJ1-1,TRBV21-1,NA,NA,CASSKGQALMNTEAFF,TGTGCCAGCAGCAAAGGGCAGGCTTTGATGAACACTGAAGCTTTCTTT
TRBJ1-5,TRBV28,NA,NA,CASTLGRWQPQHF,TGTGCCAGCACCTTGGGCAGGTGGCAGCCCCAGCATTTT
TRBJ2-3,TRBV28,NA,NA,CASSFPSTGPTQYF,TGTGCCAGCAGTTTCCCCTCGACAGGACCCACGCAGTATTTT
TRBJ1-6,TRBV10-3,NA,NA,CAISGIDAYNSPLHF,TGTGCCATCAGTGGGATAGACGCCTATAATTCACCCCTCCACTTT
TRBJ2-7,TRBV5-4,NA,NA,CASSRTGTVYEQYF,TGTGCCAGCAGCCGAACCGGGACTGTCTACGAGCAGTACTTC
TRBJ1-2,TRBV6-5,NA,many,CASSSTMAGGYTF,TGTGCCAGCAGTTCCACTATGGCAGGAGGCTACACCTTC
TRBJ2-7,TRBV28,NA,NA,CASSFPGNRDEQYF,TGTGCCAGCAGTTTTCCGGGGAACCGGGACGAGCAGTACTTC
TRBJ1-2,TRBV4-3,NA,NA,CASSQGTELYGGYTF,TGCGCCAGCAGCCAAGGGACAGAATTATATGGTGGCTACACCTTC
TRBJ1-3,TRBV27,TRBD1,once,CASSGQGSGNTIYF,TGTGCCAGCAGTGGACAGGGATCTGGAAACACCATATATTTT
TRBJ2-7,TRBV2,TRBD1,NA,CANTGTAYEQYF,TGTGCCAACACCGGGACAGCCTACGAGCAGTACTTC
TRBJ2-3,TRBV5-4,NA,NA,CASSFTDTQYF,TGTGCCAGCAGCTTCACAGATACGCAGTATTTT
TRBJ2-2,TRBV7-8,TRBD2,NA,CASSFASGAGELFF,TGTGCCAGCAGCTTTGCTAGCGGGGCCGGGGAGCTGTTTTTT
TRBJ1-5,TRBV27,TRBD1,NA,CASSSLQGGGNQPQHF,TGTGCCAGCAGTTCCCTGCAGGGGGGAGGCAATCAGCCCCAGCATTTT
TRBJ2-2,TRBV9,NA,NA,CASRRGDRPYTGELFF,TGTGCCAGTCGTCGTGGGGACCGGCCTTACACCGGGGAGCTGTTTTTT
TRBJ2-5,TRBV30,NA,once,CAWSRGSETQYF,TGTGCCTGGAGTCGGGGTTCGGAGACCCAGTACTTC
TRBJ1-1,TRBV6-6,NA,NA,CASSLGVNTEAFF,TGTGCCAGCAGTTTGGGGGTGAACACTGAAGCTTTCTTT
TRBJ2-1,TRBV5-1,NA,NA,CASSPQANYNEQFF,TGCGCCAGCAGCCCCCAGGCGAACTACAATGAGCAGTTCTTC